This T cell receptor (beta chain) was sequenced for a study of molecular identifiers for immune sequencing clone quantification. The study, taken as a whole, reports: Clonotypes topping 20 RNA copies carried over 97% of effector molecules but under 1% of naive ones.

TCR libraries were built in bulk with a published protocol and specific TCR primers. MiXCR, applied by TCRdb to the PCR reads, yields one record per CDR3 protein. The sample lists about 510,000 distinct CDR3 sequences, under 30% seen once, with around 0.76% in the top ten. Libraries used roughly 17,000 to 1,000,000 sorted naive CD8 T cells and 10%, 30% or 50% RNA input. V lost 8 bases to trimming and J lost 2 bases, with 8 bases between them. The length of the CDR3 is 12 residues. Details on this clonotype: Its antigen is unknown.

The sample consisted of naive CD8+ T cells from blood, with Jurkat cell RNA spiked in. Subset in this sample: FACS-sorted CD8+CD4-CCR7+CD45RA+ naive T cells. The sequence derives from a human donor in good health. Some libraries in this study had Jurkat cell RNA spiked in. V gene TRBV12-3 or TRBV12-4 combines with J gene TRBJ2-3; the D is unclear. CDR3 region: CASDSPTDTQYF. In DNA, the CDR3 is TGTGCCAGCGATTCCCCCACAGATACGCAGTATTTT.